The 9 T cell receptor beta chains listed next were all sequenced from one sample in a study of technical replicates of blood from a few donors. Using immunoSEQ multiplex PCR, the repertoire was profiled, and TCRdb retains in-frame clones only, with some absent. The sample holds under 90,000 clones, about 96% seen once. Specimen: T cells isolated from PBMCs. The receptors here all came from a human donor in good health.

The chain combines TRBV4-1 with TRBJ1-2, with D unresolved. The V gene's germline CDR1 is MGHRA and CDR2 YSYEKL. Trimming pared 8 bases from V and 6 bases from J, leaving 22 bases between. This CDR3 comprises 15 residues. The CDR3 sequence is CASCQSAGTMDGYTF. In DNA, the CDR3 is TGCGCCAGCTGTCAGTCGGCGGGTACTATGGATGGCTACACCTTC.

This chain connects TRBV2 to TRBJ2-7; D is possibly TRBD2 (5 bases). CDR3 size: 15 residues. CDR1 and CDR2 from the germline V gene are SNHLY and FYNNEI. V was trimmed by 6 bases and J by 4 bases, leaving 19 bases between them. CDR3 bases: TGTGCCAGCAGACAATCCGGGGAAGATGCATACGAGCAGTACTTC. Translation gives CASRQSGEDAYEQYF.

The gene calls are TRBV4-1 and TRBJ2-7; D may be TRBD1 (5 bases). V lost 5 bases and J 2 bases, leaving 16 bases between the germline ends. Germline V gene sequence: CDR1 MGHRA, CDR2 YSYEKL. This CDR3 is 15 amino acids long. The CDR3 coding sequence is TGCGCCAGCAGCATTGGAATACAGGTTACCTACGAGCAGTACTTC. As protein: CASSIGIQVTYEQYF.

DNA of the CDR3: TGTGCCTGGACCCTTCTCCCAGGGGCTTCCTACAATGAGCAGTTCTTC. This translates into CAWTLLPGASYNEQFF. The J gene is TRBJ2-1, the V gene TRBV30; possible D gene TRBD1, 6 bases. This CDR3 comprises 16 residues. Germline values: CDR1 GTSNPN, CDR2 SVGIG (reference sequence). Deletions cut 4 bases from V and 1 base from J, with 17 bases between.

A single count supports this clone. The CDR3 protein is CATFPRDRDSPLHF. Here the CDR3 DNA reads TGTGCCACATTCCCCCGGGACAGGGATTCACCCCTCCACTTT. The rearrangement links TRBV19 to TRBJ1-6, with 9 bases fitting TRBD1. The CDR3 covers 14 residues. CDR1 LNHDA and CDR2 SQIVND come from the germline V gene (reference sequence). Trimming took 10 bases from V and 8 from J; bases not matched to a gene: 9. The complete variable domain, with remaining parts taken from reference TRBV19 and TRBJ1-6, reads DGGITQSPKYLFRKEGQNVTLSCEQNLNHDAMYWYRQDPGQGLRLIYYSQIVNDFQKGDIAEGYSVSREKKESFPLTVTSAQKNPTAFYLCATFPRDRDSPLHFGNGTRLTVT.

This chain connects TRBV11-3 to TRBJ2-3; D unresolved. CDR1 is SGHNT and CDR2 is YENEEA in the germline V gene. V was shortened by 5 bases and J by 3 bases, with 9 bases between the two germline ends. The CDR3 totals 13 residues. Here the CDR3 reads CASSTGATDTQYF. DNA for the CDR3: TGTGCCAGCAGCACTGGAGCTACAGATACGCAGTATTTT. The complete variable domain, with remaining parts taken from reference TRBV11-3 and TRBJ2-3, reads EAGVVQSPRYKIIEKKQPVAFWCNPISGHNTLYWYLQNLGQGPELLIRYENEEAVDDSQLPKDRFSAERLKGVDSTLKIQPAELGDSAVYLCASSTGATDTQYFGPGTRLTVL.

The V and J genes are TRBV25-1 and TRBJ2-5, with TRBD1 matching 7 bases. V lost 2 bases and J lost 5; bases outside the gene matches: 5. CDR3 size: 14 residues. The germline gives CDR1 MGHDK, CDR2 SYGVNS. CDR3 nucleotides: TGTGCCAGCAGTGAACTGACAGGGCCGGAGACCCAGTACTTC. Translated, it gives CASSELTGPETQYF.

The rearrangement joins TRBV10-2 to TRBJ1-1; possible D gene TRBD1, 6 bases. The V gene lost 5 bases and the J gene lost 12 bases, with 19 bases spanning the gap. The CDR3 spans 13 residues. Germline loops: CDR1 WSHSY, CDR2 SAAADI. The CDR3 bases are TGCGCCAGCAGTTGGAACGGGGGGCTGGGTTCTTTCTTT. Translating gives CASSWNGGLGSFF.

The chain uses TRBV28 and TRBJ2-5, with TRBD1 identical over 10 bases. This CDR3 region has 15 residues. Germline CDR1 and CDR2: MDHEN and SYDVKM. V lost 5 bases, J lost 5 bases, and 8 bases stayed unmatched. CDR3 bases: TGTGCCAGCAGTCCTGGACAGGGGGGTTACGAGACCCAGTACTTC. It specifies CASSPGQGGYETQYF.